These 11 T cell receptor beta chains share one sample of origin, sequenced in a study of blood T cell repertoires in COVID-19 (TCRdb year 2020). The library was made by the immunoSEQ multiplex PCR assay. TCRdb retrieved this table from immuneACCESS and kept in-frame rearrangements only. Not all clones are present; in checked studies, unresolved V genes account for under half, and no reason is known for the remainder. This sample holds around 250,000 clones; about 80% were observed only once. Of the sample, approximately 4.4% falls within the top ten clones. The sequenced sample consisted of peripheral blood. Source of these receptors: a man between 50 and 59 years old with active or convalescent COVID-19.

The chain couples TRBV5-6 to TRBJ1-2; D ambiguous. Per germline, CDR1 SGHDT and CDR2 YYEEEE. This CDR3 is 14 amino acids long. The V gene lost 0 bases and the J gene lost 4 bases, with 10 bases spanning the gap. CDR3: CASSLVRVSYGYTF. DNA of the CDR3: TGTGCCAGCAGCTTGGTGCGGGTTTCCTATGGCTACACCTTC.

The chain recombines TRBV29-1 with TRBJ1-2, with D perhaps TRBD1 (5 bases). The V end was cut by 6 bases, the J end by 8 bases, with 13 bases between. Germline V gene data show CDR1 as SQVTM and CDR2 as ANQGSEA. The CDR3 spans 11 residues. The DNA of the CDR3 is TGCAGCGTCGTGCAGGGTAGAGGCTACACCTTC. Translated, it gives CSVVQGRGYTF.

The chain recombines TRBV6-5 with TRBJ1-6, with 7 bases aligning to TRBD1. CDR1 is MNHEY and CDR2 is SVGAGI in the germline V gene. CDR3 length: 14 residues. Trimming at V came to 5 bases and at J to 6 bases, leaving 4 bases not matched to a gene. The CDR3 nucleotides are TGTGCCAGCAGTCGGGGACAGCTTAATTCACCCCTCCACTTT. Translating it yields CASSRGQLNSPLHF.

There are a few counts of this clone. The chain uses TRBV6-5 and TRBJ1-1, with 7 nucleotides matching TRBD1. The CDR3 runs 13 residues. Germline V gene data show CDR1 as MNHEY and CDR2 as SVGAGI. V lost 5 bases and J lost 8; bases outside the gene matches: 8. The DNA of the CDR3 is TGTGCCAGCAGTAACCTTAACAGGGGCGAAGCTTTCTTT. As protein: CASSNLNRGEAFF.

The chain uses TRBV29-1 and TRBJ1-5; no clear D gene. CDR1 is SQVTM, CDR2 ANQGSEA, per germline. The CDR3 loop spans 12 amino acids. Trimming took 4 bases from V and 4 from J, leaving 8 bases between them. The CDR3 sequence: CSVGSGNQPQHF. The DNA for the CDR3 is TGCAGCGTTGGTTCCGGTAATCAGCCCCAGCATTTT.

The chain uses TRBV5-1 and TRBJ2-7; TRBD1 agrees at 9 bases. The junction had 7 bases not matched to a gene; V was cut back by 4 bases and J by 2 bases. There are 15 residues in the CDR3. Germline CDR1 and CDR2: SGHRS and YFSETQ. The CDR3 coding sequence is TGCGCCAGCAGCCTGACCGGGACAGGGCCCTACGAGCAGTACTTC. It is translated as CASSLTGTGPYEQYF.

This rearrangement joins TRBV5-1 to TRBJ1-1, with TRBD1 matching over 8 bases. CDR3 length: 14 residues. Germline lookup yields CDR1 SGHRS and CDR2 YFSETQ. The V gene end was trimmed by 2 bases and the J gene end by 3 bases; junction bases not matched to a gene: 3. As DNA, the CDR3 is TGCGCCAGCAGCTTCTACAGGGGGTACACTGAAGCTTTCTTT. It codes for CASSFYRGYTEAFF.

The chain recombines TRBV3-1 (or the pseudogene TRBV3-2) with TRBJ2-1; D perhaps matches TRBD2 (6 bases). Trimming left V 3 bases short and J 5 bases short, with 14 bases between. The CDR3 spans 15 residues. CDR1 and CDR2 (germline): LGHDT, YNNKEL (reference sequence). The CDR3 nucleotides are TGTGCCAGCAGCCACCCGGGACTGGGAGACAATGAGCAGTTCTTC. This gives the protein CASSHPGLGDNEQFF.

CDR3 bases: TGTGCCAGCAGCCCAAGGGCCCCGGGGGTGGATACGCAGTATTTT. It is translated as CASSPRAPGVDTQYF. The rearrangement joins TRBV7-9 to TRBJ2-3; D is possibly TRBD2 (6 bases). Germline V gene lookup returns CDR1 SEHNR and CDR2 FQNEAQ (reference sequence). CDR3 length equals 15 residues. The V and J ends lost 5 bases and 6 bases respectively, with 18 bases between them.

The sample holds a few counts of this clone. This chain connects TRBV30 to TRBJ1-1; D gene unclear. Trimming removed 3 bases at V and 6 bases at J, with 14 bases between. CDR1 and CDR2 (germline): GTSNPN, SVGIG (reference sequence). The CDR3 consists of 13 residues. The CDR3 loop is CAWRMAGLAEAFF. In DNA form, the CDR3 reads TGTGCCTGGAGGATGGCGGGGTTGGCTGAAGCTTTCTTT.

The CDR3 region is CASNRENTEAFF. The DNA of the CDR3 is TGTGCCAGCAACAGGGAGAACACTGAAGCTTTCTTT. The V gene is TRBV6-5, the J gene TRBJ1-1, with D perhaps TRBD1 (6 bases). This CDR3 has 12 amino acids. V was shortened by 7 bases and J by 1 base, with 7 bases between the two germline ends. Per germline, CDR1 MNHEY and CDR2 SVGAGI.